These T cell receptor beta chains were read from a single sample in a study of shared clonotypes between healthy human individuals. Produced via immunoSEQ multiplex PCR; TCRdb's table is partial and in-frame only. This table has roughly 700,000 clones, roughly 87% appearing once. Sequencing was performed on memory CD8+ T cells from PBMCs. These receptor sequences come from a man between 18 and 29 years old in good health. Some clones in this sample may be carry-over from other donors' samples. CDR3s include the opening cysteine and the closing phenylalanine or tryptophan. The size field is filled for only some rows; it gives once, few, many or a size class.

v_gene: TRBV30; j_gene: TRBJ1-5; abundance: few; len: 16; CDR3aa: CAWSVFAGTRNQPQHF
v_gene: TRBV4-2; j_gene: TRBJ2-1; abundance: once; len: 16; CDR3aa: CASSPLGAGGPDEQFF
v_gene: TRBV30; j_gene: TRBJ2-7; abundance: .; len: 11; CDR3aa: CALGVAYEQYF
v_gene: TRBV27; j_gene: TRBJ2-7; abundance: .; len: 14; CDR3aa: CASSLVQGTQEQYF
v_gene: TRBV28; j_gene: TRBJ2-7; abundance: .; len: 14; CDR3aa: CASSLRDRTYEQYF
v_gene: TRBV5-6; j_gene: TRBJ2-7; abundance: .; len: 15; CDR3aa: CASSLMASGRREQYF
v_gene: TRBV4-1; j_gene: TRBJ2-7; abundance: .; len: 16; CDR3aa: CASSQVHPSGPYEQYF
v_gene: TRBV6-1; j_gene: TRBJ2-5; abundance: .; len: 14; CDR3aa: CASSEGPQQETQYF
v_gene: TRBV30; j_gene: TRBJ2-7; abundance: once; len: 13; CDR3aa: CAWSLAGGDEQYF
v_gene: TRBV7-2; j_gene: TRBJ2-7; abundance: once; len: 14; CDR3aa: CASTFRDGAYEQYF
v_gene: TRBV19; j_gene: TRBJ1-1; abundance: many; len: 15; CDR3aa: CASSMAGRMNTEAFF
v_gene: TRBV9; j_gene: TRBJ2-6; abundance: .; len: 20; CDR3aa: CASSGGLAPGQGAGANVLTF
v_gene: TRBV5-1; j_gene: TRBJ2-3; abundance: .; len: 11; CDR3aa: CASSLSDTQYF
v_gene: TRBV4-1; j_gene: TRBJ2-3; abundance: .; len: 15; CDR3aa: CASSQLLPGHNTQYF
v_gene: TRBV5-4; j_gene: TRBJ1-2; abundance: .; len: 14; CDR3aa: CASSRTHGDYGYTF
v_gene: TRBV7-9; j_gene: TRBJ2-1; abundance: .; len: 14; CDR3aa: CASSLSAGDAEQFF
v_gene: TRBV5-1; j_gene: TRBJ2-7; abundance: .; len: 12; CDR3aa: CASTDGTGEQYF
v_gene: TRBV9; j_gene: TRBJ2-2; abundance: .; len: 17; CDR3aa: CASSPLAGQQNTGELFF
v_gene: TRBV15; j_gene: TRBJ1-3; abundance: .; len: 15; CDR3aa: CATSRARSSGNTIYF
v_gene: TRBV9; j_gene: TRBJ2-7; abundance: .; len: 16; CDR3aa: CASSGGLADSPYEQYF
v_gene: TRBV10-1; j_gene: TRBJ2-7; abundance: .; len: 13; CDR3aa: CASSVETSSEQYF
v_gene: TRBV27; j_gene: TRBJ1-4; abundance: .; len: 16; CDR3aa: CASTPRWTPSVRELFF
v_gene: TRBV5-1; j_gene: TRBJ2-3; abundance: .; len: 17; CDR3aa: CASRNPEWTDLTDTQYF
v_gene: TRBV7-9; j_gene: TRBJ1-1; abundance: few; len: 16; CDR3aa: CASSPKTPPLNTEAFF
v_gene: TRBV30; j_gene: TRBJ2-6; abundance: .; len: 14; CDR3aa: CAWGGGTGANVLTF
v_gene: TRBV10-1; j_gene: TRBJ1-1; abundance: few; len: 13; CDR3aa: CASSSKTNTEAFF
v_gene: TRBV7-9; j_gene: TRBJ1-2; abundance: .; len: 15; CDR3aa: CASSLPGVPTEGYTF
v_gene: TRBV7-9; j_gene: TRBJ2-1; abundance: .; len: 13; CDR3aa: CASTPSGVVGQFF
v_gene: TRBV19; j_gene: TRBJ1-3; abundance: .; len: 15; CDR3aa: CASKVQGFAGNTIYF
v_gene: TRBV29-1; j_gene: TRBJ2-2; abundance: .; len: 15; CDR3aa: CSVEGTKANTGELFF
v_gene: TRBV27; j_gene: TRBJ2-7; abundance: .; len: 16; CDR3aa: CASKIHRDRDSYEQYF
v_gene: TRBV23-1; j_gene: TRBJ2-7; abundance: once; len: 12; CDR3aa: CARRGKNYEQYF
v_gene: TRBV11-2; j_gene: TRBJ2-7; abundance: .; len: 13; CDR3aa: CASSLNRDYEQYF
v_gene: TRBV6-1; j_gene: TRBJ2-3; abundance: .; len: 15; CDR3aa: CASSPEDRDGDTQYF
v_gene: TRBV29-1; j_gene: TRBJ2-7; abundance: .; len: 15; CDR3aa: CSVRESGRGSYEQYF
v_gene: TRBV7-3; j_gene: TRBJ2-3; abundance: .; len: 15; CDR3aa: CASSFATSGTDTQYF
v_gene: TRBV4-3; j_gene: TRBJ1-1; abundance: .; len: 16; CDR3aa: CASSQMTGELDTEAFF
v_gene: TRBV6-6; j_gene: TRBJ2-5; abundance: .; len: 15; CDR3aa: CASSYFRERKETQYF
v_gene: TRBV9; j_gene: TRBJ1-1; abundance: .; len: 13; CDR3aa: CASSNLGVAEAFF
v_gene: TRBV19; j_gene: TRBJ1-1; abundance: .; len: 13; CDR3aa: CASMGGQFTEAFF